The source of this TCR beta chain is a study of beta chain features in type 1 diabetes. Only one heparinised blood draw was taken per donor, and its volume averaged about 116 mL. CD45RO/CCR7/CD25/CD127/CD95/CD27 separated CD4+ naive, central memory, regulatory and stem cell-like memory cells by sorting. Purity (above 95%) was reached by all sorted populations. Expressed TCRB transcripts were sequenced after all isolated RNA was converted to cDNA. Using immunoSEQ multiplex PCR, the repertoire was profiled, and TCRdb retains in-frame clones only, with some absent. Of around 430,000 clones in the sample, around 30% were seen once. J was trimmed by 8 bases and V by 7 bases; bases with no gene match: 6. Germline V lookup: CDR1 SNHLY, CDR2 FYNNEI. The CDR3 length is 13 residues.

The specimen was naive CD4+ T cells from blood. The sequence was obtained from a man aged 18 to 35 in good health. V is TRBV2 and J is TRBJ2-1, with 9 bases aligning to TRBD2. DNA of the CDR3: TGTGCCAGCAAGGCGGGAGGGGTGGATGAGCAGTTCTTC. It encodes CASKAGGVDEQFF.